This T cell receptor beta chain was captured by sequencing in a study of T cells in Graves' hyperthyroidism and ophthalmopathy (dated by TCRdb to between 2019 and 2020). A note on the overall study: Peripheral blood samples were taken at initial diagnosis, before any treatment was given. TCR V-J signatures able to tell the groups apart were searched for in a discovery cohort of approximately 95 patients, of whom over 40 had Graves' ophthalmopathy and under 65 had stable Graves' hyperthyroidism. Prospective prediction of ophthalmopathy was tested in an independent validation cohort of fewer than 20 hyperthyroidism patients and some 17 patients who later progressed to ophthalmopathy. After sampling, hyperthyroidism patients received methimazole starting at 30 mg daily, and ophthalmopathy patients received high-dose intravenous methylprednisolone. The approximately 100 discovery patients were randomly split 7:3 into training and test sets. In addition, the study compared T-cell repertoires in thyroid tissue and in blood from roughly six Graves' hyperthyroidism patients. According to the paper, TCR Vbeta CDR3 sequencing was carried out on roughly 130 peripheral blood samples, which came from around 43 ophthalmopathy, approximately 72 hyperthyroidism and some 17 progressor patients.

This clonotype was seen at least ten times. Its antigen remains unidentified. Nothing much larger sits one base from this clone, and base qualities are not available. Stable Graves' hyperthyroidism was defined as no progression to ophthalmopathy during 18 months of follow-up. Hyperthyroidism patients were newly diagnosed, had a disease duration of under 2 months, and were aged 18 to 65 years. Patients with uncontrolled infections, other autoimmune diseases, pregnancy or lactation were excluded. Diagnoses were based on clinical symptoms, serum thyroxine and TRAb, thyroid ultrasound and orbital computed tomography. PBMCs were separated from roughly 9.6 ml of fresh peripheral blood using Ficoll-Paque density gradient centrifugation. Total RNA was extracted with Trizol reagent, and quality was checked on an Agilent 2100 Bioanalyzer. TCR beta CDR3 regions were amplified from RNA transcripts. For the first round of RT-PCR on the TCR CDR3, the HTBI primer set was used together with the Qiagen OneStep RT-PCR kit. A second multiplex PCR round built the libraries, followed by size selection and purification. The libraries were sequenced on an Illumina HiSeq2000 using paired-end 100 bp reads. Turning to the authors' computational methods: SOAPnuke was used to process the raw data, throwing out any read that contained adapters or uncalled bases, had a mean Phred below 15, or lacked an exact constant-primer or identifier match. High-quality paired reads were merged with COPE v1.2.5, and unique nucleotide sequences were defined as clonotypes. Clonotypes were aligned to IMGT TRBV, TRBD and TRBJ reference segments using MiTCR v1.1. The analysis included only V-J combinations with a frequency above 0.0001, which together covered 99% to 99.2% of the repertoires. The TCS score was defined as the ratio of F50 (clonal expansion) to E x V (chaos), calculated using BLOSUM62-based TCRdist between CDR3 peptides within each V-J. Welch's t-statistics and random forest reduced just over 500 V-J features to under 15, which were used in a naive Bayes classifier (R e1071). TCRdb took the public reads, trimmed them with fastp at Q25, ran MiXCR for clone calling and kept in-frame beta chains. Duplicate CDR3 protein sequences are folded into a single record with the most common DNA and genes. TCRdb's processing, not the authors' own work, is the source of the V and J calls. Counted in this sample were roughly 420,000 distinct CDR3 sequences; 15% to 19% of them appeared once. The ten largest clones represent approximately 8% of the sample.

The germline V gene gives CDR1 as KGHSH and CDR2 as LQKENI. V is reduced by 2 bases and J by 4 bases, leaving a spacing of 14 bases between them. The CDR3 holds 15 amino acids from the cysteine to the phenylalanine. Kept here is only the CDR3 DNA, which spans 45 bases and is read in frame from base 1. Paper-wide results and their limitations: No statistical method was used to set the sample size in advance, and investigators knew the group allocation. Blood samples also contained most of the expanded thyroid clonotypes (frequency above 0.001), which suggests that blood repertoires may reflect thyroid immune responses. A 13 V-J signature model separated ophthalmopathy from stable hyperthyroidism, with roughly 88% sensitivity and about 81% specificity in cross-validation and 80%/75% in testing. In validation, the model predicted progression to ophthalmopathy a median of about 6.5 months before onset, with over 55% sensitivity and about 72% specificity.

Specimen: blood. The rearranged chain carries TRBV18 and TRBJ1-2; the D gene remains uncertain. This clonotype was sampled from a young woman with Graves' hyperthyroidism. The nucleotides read TGTGCCAGCTCACCATGGGGATCGGTGGGCTATGGCTACACCTTC. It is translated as CASSPWGSVGYGYTF.